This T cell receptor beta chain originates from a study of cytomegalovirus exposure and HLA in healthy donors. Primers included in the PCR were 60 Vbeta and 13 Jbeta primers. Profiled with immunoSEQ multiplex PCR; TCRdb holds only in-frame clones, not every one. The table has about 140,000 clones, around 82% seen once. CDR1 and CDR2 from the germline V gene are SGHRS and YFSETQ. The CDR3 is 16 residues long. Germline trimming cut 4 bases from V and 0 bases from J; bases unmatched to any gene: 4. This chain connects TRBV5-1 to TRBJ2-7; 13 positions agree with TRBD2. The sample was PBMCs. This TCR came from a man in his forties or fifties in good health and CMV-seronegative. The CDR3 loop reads CASSLGLAGLSYEQYF. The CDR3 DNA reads TGCGCCAGCAGCCTGGGACTAGCGGGGCTCTCCTACGAGCAGTACTTC.